The rows below give T cell receptor beta chains drawn from one sample of a study of blood T cell repertoires in COVID-19. The protocol was immunoSEQ multiplex PCR, while the TCRdb copy is restricted to in-frame clones and leaves out a portion. The profile shows about 54,000 clones, 75% to 95% of them singletons. Sequenced material: peripheral blood. These receptors all stem from a woman between 40 and 55 years old with active COVID-19. The CDR3 runs from the conserved cysteine through the conserved F or W. The D gene is left open where the match is weak. The listing skips clone size in some rows; elsewhere it reads once, few, many or a size class.

>TRBJ1-3|-|TRBV11-3|-
TGTGCCAGCAGCCCCCGCGGGGGGGACTCTGGAAACACCATATATTTT
CASSPRGGDSGNTIYF
>TRBJ1-1|-|TRBV18|-
TGTGCCAGCTCACCACGCGGGGCGAACACTGAAGCTTTCTTT
CASSPRGANTEAFF
>TRBJ1-2|-|TRBV21-1|-
TGTGCCAGCAGCGTCCGGGACAGGAGGTACTATGGCTACACCTTC
CASSVRDRRYYGYTF
>TRBJ2-1|TRBD2|TRBV7-9|-
TGTGCCAGCAGCGTTAGCGGGGGAACCTACAATGAGCAGTTCTTC
CASSVSGGTYNEQFF
>TRBJ1-4|-|TRBV7-9|few
TGTGCCAGCAGCCCCGACGGGGGGCGAATTGAAAAACTGTTTTTT
CASSPDGGRIEKLFF
>TRBJ1-1|-|TRBV9|-
TGTGCCAGCAGCGAGGGACAGAACACTGAAGCTTTCTTT
CASSEGQNTEAFF
>TRBJ2-2|-|TRBV6-6|-
TGTGCCAGCAGTTACACGGACAGCGCGAACACCGGGGAGCTGTTTTTT
CASSYTDSANTGELFF
>TRBJ1-2|TRBD1|TRBV7-9|-
TGTGCCAGCAGCTTACTTAGGGACAGGGGATTTTTC
CASSLLRDRGFF
>TRBJ2-3|TRBD2|TRBV4-1|-
TGCGCCAGCAGCCAAGATCAGAAGCGGACTAGCGGGGTCCCAGATACGCAGTATTTT
CASSQDQKRTSGVPDTQYF
>TRBJ2-3|-|TRBV2|-
TGTGCCAGCACTCCAGACAGGTTTGAGGTTACGCAGTATTTT
CASTPDRFEVTQYF
>TRBJ1-1|TRBD1|TRBV12-5|-
TGTGCTAGTGTACAGGGGCGAAACACTGAAGCTTTCTTT
CASVQGRNTEAFF
>TRBJ2-1|-|TRBV11-3|once
TGTGCCAGCAGCTTAAGGGCAGGGGGGAACCCCTACAATGAGCAGTTCTTC
CASSLRAGGNPYNEQFF
>TRBJ1-1|TRBD1|TRBV14|-
TGTGCCAGCAGCCTTCTACCGGGACAGGGTACAGCGGAAGAAGCTTTCTTT
CASSLLPGQGTAEEAFF
>TRBJ1-6|TRBD1|TRBV5-1|-
TGCGCCAGCAGCCCTGGACAGGGGGCAACGGGGAATTCACCCCTCCACTTT
CASSPGQGATGNSPLHF
>TRBJ2-7|-|TRBV12-3/TRBV12-4|-
TGTGCCAGCAGTTTTAAGACAGGTAGCGAGCAGTACTTC
CASSFKTGSEQYF
>TRBJ1-1|TRBD1|TRBV7-8|-
TGTGCCAGCAGCTCGGGACAGATGAACACTGAAGCTTTCTTT
CASSSGQMNTEAFF
>TRBJ1-5|-|TRBV19|-
TGTGCCAGTAGTCCCTTCCATACACGTAGCAATCAGCCCCAGCATTTT
CASSPFHTRSNQPQHF
>TRBJ2-3|TRBD2|TRBV19|-
TGTGCCAGTAGTATCTTGGTAGCGGGGGGGGCAAATACGCAGTATTTT
CASSILVAGGANTQYF
>TRBJ1-2|-|TRBV19|-
TGTGCCAGTAGTATGGACAGTAATGGCTACACCTTC
CASSMDSNGYTF
>TRBJ2-5|TRBD2|TRBV7-2|-
TGTGCCAGCAGCTTCGGGGGGTGGGAACAAGAGACCCAGTACTTC
CASSFGGWEQETQYF
>TRBJ2-2|-|TRBV7-8|-
TGTGCCAGCAGCTTAGGTCCAGGGAGGACCGGGGAGCTGTTTTTT
CASSLGPGRTGELFF
>TRBJ2-3|-|TRBV25-1|once
TGTGCCAGCAGCTGGGGGGGCCTGGCAGATACGCAGTATTTT
CASSWGGLADTQYF
>TRBJ1-5|TRBD1|TRBV5-8|once
TGTGCCAGCAGCTTGGGGACAGGGAGCAATCAGCCCCAGCATTTT
CASSLGTGSNQPQHF
>TRBJ2-5|TRBD2|TRBV2|-
TGTGCCAGCAGTGAAATCCCGACTAGCGGGGGGGCAGAGACCCAGTACTTC
CASSEIPTSGGAETQYF
>TRBJ2-5|-|TRBV10-3|-
TGTGCCATCGGTACAGAAGGATTCCAAGAGACCCAGTACTTC
CAIGTEGFQETQYF
>TRBJ2-7|-|TRBV11-3|-
TGTGCCAGCAGCCTCCAACGGAGGGGCGAGCAGTACTTC
CASSLQRRGEQYF
>TRBJ1-3|-|TRBV7-2|once
TGTGCCAGCAGCTTAGTCGCAGGATCACAGGGCACCATATATTTT
CASSLVAGSQGTIYF
>TRBJ2-3|-|TRBV5-4|-
TGTGCCAGCAGTTCACGACAGGCCACAGATACGCAGTATTTT
CASSSRQATDTQYF
>TRBJ2-2|-|TRBV6-6|-
TGTGCCAGCAGTTTAATTTCCACCGGGGAGCTGTTTTTT
CASSLISTGELFF
>TRBJ2-7|-|TRBV27|-
TGTGCCAGCAGTCCGTGGGACACGGCCTTGGAGCAGTACTTC
CASSPWDTALEQYF
>TRBJ2-3|-|TRBV6-5|-
TGTGCCAGCAGTTCCCGACTCTCCAGCACAGATACGCAGTATTTT
CASSSRLSSTDTQYF
>TRBJ1-1|TRBD1|TRBV7-6|-
TGTGCCAGCAGCTTCGGGACAGGGGGCGAAGGAACTGAAGCTTTCTTT
CASSFGTGGEGTEAFF
>TRBJ1-1|-|TRBV7-9|once
TGTGCCAGCAGCTTAGCTCGGGAGACCACTGAAGCTTTCTTT
CASSLARETTEAFF
>TRBJ1-1|-|TRBV9|-
TGTGCCAGCAGCGTAGATGTGGGAGGCACTGAAGCTTTCTTT
CASSVDVGGTEAFF
>TRBJ1-2|TRBD1|TRBV19|-
TGTGCCAGTAGTTTGGGACAGGGAAACTATGGCTACACCTTC
CASSLGQGNYGYTF
>TRBJ2-7|-|TRBV6-1|once
TGTGCCAGCAGTGAATTGTCCGGGTCCTACGAGCAGTACTTC
CASSELSGSYEQYF
>TRBJ2-7|TRBD1|TRBV9|-
TGTGCCAGCAGCCCGTGGACAGGGAGCTACGAGCAGTACTTC
CASSPWTGSYEQYF
>TRBJ1-4|-|TRBV6-6|-
TGTGCCAGTTATTCAGCGAGCCATGAAAAACTGTTTTTT
CASYSASHEKLFF
>TRBJ2-7|-|TRBV7-9|-
TGTGCCAGCAGCTTACCCGGACAGCTCTCCTACGAGCAGTACTTC
CASSLPGQLSYEQYF
>TRBJ2-7|TRBD2|TRBV7-2|-
TGTGCCAGCAGTTCGCGAAGCGGGGTGGAGTACGAGCAGTACTTC
CASSSRSGVEYEQYF
>TRBJ1-4|TRBD1|TRBV7-9|-
TGTGCCAGCAGCTTAGCAACCCTCGGGACAGGAGATAATGAAAAACTGTTTTTT
CASSLATLGTGDNEKLFF
>TRBJ1-3|-|TRBV5-4|-
TGTGCCAGCAGCTCCTCATCGAGAAAACTAGGAAACACCATATATTTT
CASSSSSRKLGNTIYF
>TRBJ1-1|-|TRBV6-5|-
TGTGCCAGCAGTACAGCCCGGGGGGGGGCAACTGAAGCTTTCTTT
CASSTARGGATEAFF
>TRBJ1-2|TRBD1|TRBV4-3|-
TGCGCCAGCAGCCAACCGACAGGGGCGGGAGGCTACACCTTC
CASSQPTGAGGYTF
>TRBJ1-4|-|TRBV2|-
TGTGCCAGCAGTGAAGGTACCGGGGGTGAAAAACTGTTTTTT
CASSEGTGGEKLFF
>TRBJ1-1|-|TRBV4-2|few
TGTGCCAGCAGCCTTACAGGAGAGAGGACTGAAGCTTTCTTT
CASSLTGERTEAFF
>TRBJ1-2|-|TRBV11-3|-
TGTGCCAGCAGTCAGAGGGGGGGGAACTATGGCTACACCTTC
CASSQRGGNYGYTF
>TRBJ2-4|-|TRBV15|-
TGTGCCACCAGCGCCGGGGTTGACATTCAGTACTTC
CATSAGVDIQYF
>TRBJ1-1|TRBD1|TRBV2|-
TGTGCCAGCAGTGATGGGACAGGGGGCTGGGAAGCTTTCTTT
CASSDGTGGWEAFF
>TRBJ2-3|TRBD2|TRBV7-9|-
TGTGCCAGCAGCTTACTCAGCGGGGGAAGCACAGATACGCAGTATTTT
CASSLLSGGSTDTQYF
>TRBJ2-1|-|TRBV11-3|-
TGTGCCAGCAGCTTGGGGGCGTCGGGAAATGAGCAGTTCTTC
CASSLGASGNEQFF
>TRBJ1-1|-|TRBV12-3/TRBV12-4|-
TGTGCCAGCAGTCCCTCGACAGAAGAAGCTTTCTTT
CASSPSTEEAFF